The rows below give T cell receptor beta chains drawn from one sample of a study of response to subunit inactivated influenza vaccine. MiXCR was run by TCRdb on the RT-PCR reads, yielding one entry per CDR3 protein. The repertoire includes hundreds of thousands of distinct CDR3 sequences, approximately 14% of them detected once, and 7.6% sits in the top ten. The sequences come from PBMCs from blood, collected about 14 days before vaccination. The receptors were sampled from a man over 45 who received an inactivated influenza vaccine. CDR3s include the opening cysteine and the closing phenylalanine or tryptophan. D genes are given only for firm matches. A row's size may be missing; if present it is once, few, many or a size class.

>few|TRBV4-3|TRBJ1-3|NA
CASSQDPVAGSGNTIYF
TGCGCCAGCAGCCAAGATCCGGTGGCAGGCTCTGGAAACACCATATATTTT
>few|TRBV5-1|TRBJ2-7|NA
CASRETLSYEQYF
TGCGCCAGCAGGGAGACCCTCTCCTACGAGCAGTACTTC
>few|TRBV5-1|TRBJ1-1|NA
CASSLAEGTEAFF
TGCGCCAGCAGCTTGGCCGAAGGAACTGAAGCTTTCTTT
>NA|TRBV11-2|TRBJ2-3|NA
CASSSERRDTQYF
TGTGCCAGCAGTTCCGAGCGGAGGGATACGCAGTATTTT
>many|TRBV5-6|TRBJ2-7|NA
CASSLGQRNYEQYF
TGTGCCAGCAGCTTGGGACAGCGGAACTACGAGCAGTACTTC
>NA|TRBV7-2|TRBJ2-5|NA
CASSFRRAGPQETQYF
TGTGCCAGCAGTTTTAGAAGGGCGGGACCCCAAGAGACCCAGTACTTC
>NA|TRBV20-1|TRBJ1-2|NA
CSAQTGPASDGYTF
TGCAGTGCTCAGACAGGCCCAGCCAGCGATGGCTACACCTTC
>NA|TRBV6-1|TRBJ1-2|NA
CASITTNSDYGYTF
TGTGCCAGCATCACGACTAACAGCGACTATGGCTACACCTTC
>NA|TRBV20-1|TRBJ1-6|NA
CSAGQSNSPLHF
TGCAGTGCCGGACAGTCTAATTCACCCCTCCACTTT
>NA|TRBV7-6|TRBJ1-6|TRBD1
CASSSGTGFSPLHF
TGTGCCAGCAGCTCCGGGACAGGGTTTTCACCCCTCCACTTT
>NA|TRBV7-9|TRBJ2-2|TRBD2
CASSRLAGVYTGELFF
TGTGCCAGCAGCCGACTAGCGGGAGTGTACACCGGGGAGCTGTTTTTT
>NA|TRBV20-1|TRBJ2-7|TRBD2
CSARDPGGNRYEQYF
TGCAGTGCTAGAGATCCCGGGGGGAATAGGTACGAGCAGTACTTC
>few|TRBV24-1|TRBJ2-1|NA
CATSDLLAIEQFF
TGTGCCACCAGTGACCTACTAGCTATTGAGCAGTTCTTC
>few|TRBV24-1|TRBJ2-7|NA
CATSDFTSGEQYF
TGTGCCACCAGTGATTTCACGTCGGGGGAGCAGTACTTC
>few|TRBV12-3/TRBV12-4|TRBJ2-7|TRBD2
CASSSLAGGLYEQYF
TGTGCCAGCAGTTCACTAGCGGGAGGGCTCTACGAGCAGTACTTC
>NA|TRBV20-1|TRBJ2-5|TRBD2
CSARGMTGTSGGTDQETQYF
TGCAGTGCTAGAGGGATGACCGGGACTAGCGGGGGGACCGACCAAGAGACCCAGTACTTC
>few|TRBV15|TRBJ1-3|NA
CATSRAWGASSGNTIYF
TGTGCCACCAGCAGAGCTTGGGGGGCAAGCTCTGGAAACACCATATATTTT
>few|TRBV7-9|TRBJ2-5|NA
CASSSTPGRQETQYF
TGTGCCAGCAGCTCAACCCCGGGACGTCAAGAGACCCAGTACTTC
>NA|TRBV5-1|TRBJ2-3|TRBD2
CASSFRRLAGLDTQYF
TGCGCCAGCAGCTTCCGACGACTAGCGGGACTAGATACGCAGTATTTT
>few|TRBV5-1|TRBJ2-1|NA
CASTLGGTYNEQFF
TGCGCCAGCACCCTCGGGGGAACCTACAATGAGCAGTTCTTC
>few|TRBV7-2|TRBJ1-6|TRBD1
CASSRQGESGSPLHF
TGTGCCAGCAGTCGACAGGGGGAGTCAGGGTCACCCCTCCACTTT
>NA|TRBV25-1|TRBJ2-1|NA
CASSDGGGSFSYNEQFF
TGTGCCAGCAGTGATGGGGGAGGATCCTTCTCCTACAATGAGCAGTTCTTC
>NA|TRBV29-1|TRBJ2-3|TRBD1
CSVAPGTGRTDTQYF
TGCAGCGTTGCACCCGGGACAGGGCGCACAGATACGCAGTATTTT
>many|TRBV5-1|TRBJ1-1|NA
CASSLVSPNTEAFF
TGCGCCAGCAGCTTGGTATCCCCGAACACTGAAGCTTTCTTT
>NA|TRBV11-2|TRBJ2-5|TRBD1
CASSSIAKDRVWETQYF
TGTGCCAGCAGCTCAATAGCCAAGGACAGGGTGTGGGAGACCCAGTACTTC